These 9 T cell receptor beta chains share one sample of origin, sequenced in a study of a mutant IDH1 vaccine in newly diagnosed glioma. Sequenced by immunoSEQ multiplex PCR; TCRdb stores in-frame clones only, minus some. This table has about 32,000 clones, around 82% appearing once. Time point in this sample: week 11, during vaccination. Topical imiquimod accompanied each vaccine dose, which consisted of 300 ug of mutant IDH1 20-mer peptide. Antigens of these TCRs are unknown. This specimen consisted of PBMCs, obtained from a glioma patient whose treatment included an IDH1 peptide vaccine. The receptor set was obtained from a young man with glioma.

This clone has just a few counts. This chain connects TRBV6-1 to TRBJ1-5; D perhaps matches TRBD1 (5 bases). Germline CDR1 MNHNS, CDR2 SASEGT. The V end lost 3 bases, the J end lost 0 bases, and 15 bases lay between the germline ends. The CDR3 sequence is 17 residues long. The CDR3 coding sequence is TGTGCCAGCAGTGAGAGAACCAGGGTTTATAGCAATCAGCCCCAGCATTTT. It specifies CASSERTRVYSNQPQHF.

This sequence joins TRBV7-9 and TRBJ2-1; 9 bases match TRBD1. This CDR3 comprises 17 residues. CDR1 and CDR2 from the germline V gene are SEHNR and FQNEAQ (reference sequence). After removal of 4 bases from V and 7 bases from J, the junction contained 14 bases not matched to a gene. The DNA for the CDR3 is TGTGCCAGCAGCTCCTATACTGGGACAGGGAGGCCAAATGAGCAGTTCTTC. This gives the protein CASSSYTGTGRPNEQFF.

The sample holds a few counts of this clone. The chain carries TRBV10-1 and TRBJ2-2; 9 bases agree with TRBD1. This CDR3 spans 13 amino acids. V shed 8 bases and J 6 bases; nucleotides not matched to a gene: 4. The germline V gene has CDR1 WNHNN and CDR2 SYGVQD (reference sequence). In nucleotides, the CDR3 is TGCGCCAGCGGACAGGGGAGAGCCGGGGAGCTGTTTTTT. Its translation is CASGQGRAGELFF.

This chain uses TRBV5-1 with TRBJ1-4; possibly TRBD1 for D (6 bases). The length of the CDR3 is 16 residues. Per germline, CDR1 SGHRS and CDR2 YFSETQ. V was cut by 4 bases and J by 4 bases, with 17 bases left in between. CDR3 sequence (DNA): TGCGCCAGCAGCCCAAAAGGGGGGATGAGTAATGAAAAACTGTTTTTT. As protein: CASSPKGGMSNEKLFF. Full variable domain (outside the CDR3, taken from reference TRBV5-1 and TRBJ1-4): KAGVTQTPRYLIKTRGQQVTLSCSPISGHRSVSWYQQTPGQGLQFLFEYFSETQRNKGNFPGRFSGRQFSNSRSEMNVSTLELGDSALYLCASSPKGGMSNEKLFFGSGTQLSVL.

The chain carries TRBV4-3 and TRBJ2-3, with 7 bases matching TRBD2. Trimming removed 0 bases from V and 11 bases from J; junction bases left unmatched: 11. The length of the CDR3 is 15 residues. Per germline, CDR1 LGHNA and CDR2 YSLEER. DNA for the CDR3: TGCGCCAGCAGCCAAGATACTAGCGCCCCATATAGGCAGTATTTT. This translates into CASSQDTSAPYRQYF.

A few counts support this clone. The V gene is TRBV4-1, the J gene TRBJ2-2; D gene unclear. The germline CDR1 and CDR2 sequences are MGHRA and YSYEKL. This CDR3 is 16 amino acids long. Trimming removed 1 base from V and 0 bases from J, with 9 bases in between. CDR3 coding DNA: TGCGCCAGCAGCCAAGTGCGGCCCCCGAACACCGGGGAGCTGTTTTTT. Translation: CASSQVRPPNTGELFF.

The chain links TRBV2 to TRBJ2-3; D possibly uses TRBD1 or TRBD2 (5 bases each). The CDR3 is 17 residues long. The V gene's germline CDR1 is SNHLY and CDR2 FYNNEI. V dropped 6 bases and J dropped 6 bases, with 25 bases sitting between them. DNA of the CDR3: TGTGCCAGCAGGGGTGAGGAAGGGACGGCTAGATGGGATACGCAGTATTTT. Translating gives CASRGEEGTARWDTQYF.

The chain carries TRBV19 and TRBJ2-6, with D possibly matching TRBD2 (5 bases). Trimming took off 3 bases at V and 0 bases at J, with 12 bases between the two ends. Germline V gene lookup returns CDR1 LNHDA and CDR2 SQIVND (reference sequence). The CDR3 extends over 17 amino acids. The CDR3 coding sequence is TGTGCCAGTAGTATCCGGGGAGAGTCCTCTGGGGCCAACGTCCTGACTTTC. As protein: CASSIRGESSGANVLTF.

CDR3 bases: TGTGCCAGAAGCTCCCATCAGCCCCAGCATTTT. The encoded protein is CARSSHQPQHF. The chain carries TRBV5-3 and TRBJ1-5, with D hard to call. TRBV5-3 is an ORF; its function is uncertain. The length of the CDR3 is 11 residues. V was cut by 3 bases and J by 5 bases, with 3 bases left in between.